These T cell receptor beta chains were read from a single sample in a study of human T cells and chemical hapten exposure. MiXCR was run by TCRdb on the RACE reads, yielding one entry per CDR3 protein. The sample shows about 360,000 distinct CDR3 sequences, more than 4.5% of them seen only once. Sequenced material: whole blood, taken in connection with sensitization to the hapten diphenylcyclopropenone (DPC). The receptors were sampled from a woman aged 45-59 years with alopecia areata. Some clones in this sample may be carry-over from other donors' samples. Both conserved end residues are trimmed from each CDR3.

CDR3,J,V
ASRQDRRSGF,TRBJ1-1,TRBV6-6
ASSSTSGTAQY,TRBJ2-3,TRBV5-1
ASSLVGPGELF,TRBJ2-2,TRBV7-7
ASSLGGLAGASYEQY,TRBJ2-7,TRBV7-9
ASSLEADEQF,TRBJ2-1,TRBV7-8
ASSPPTHRNTIY,TRBJ1-3,TRBV3-1
ASSVTLAGDNEQF,TRBJ2-1,TRBV9
ASRQTSGRYNEQF,TRBJ2-1,TRBV12-3/TRBV12-4
ASSPLGSDEQY,TRBJ2-7,TRBV7-9
TSPKGQGSRVRKGNQPQH,TRBJ1-5,TRBV1
ASSFTGQGYYEQY,TRBJ2-7,TRBV6-5
ASSEFMGQGSNQPQH,TRBJ1-5,TRBV25-1